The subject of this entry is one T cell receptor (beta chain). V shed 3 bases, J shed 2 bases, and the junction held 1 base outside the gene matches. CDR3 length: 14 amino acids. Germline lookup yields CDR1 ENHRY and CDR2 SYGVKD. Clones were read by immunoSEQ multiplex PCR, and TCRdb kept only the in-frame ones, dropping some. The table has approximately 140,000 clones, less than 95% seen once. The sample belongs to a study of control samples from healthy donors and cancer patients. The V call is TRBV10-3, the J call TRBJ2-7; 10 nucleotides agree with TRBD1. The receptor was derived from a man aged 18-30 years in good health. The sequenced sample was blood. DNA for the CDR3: TGTGCCATCAGTGATGGGACAGGGGCCTACGAGCAGTACTTC. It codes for CAISDGTGAYEQYF.